This T cell receptor beta chain was retrieved from a study of T cells in localized non-small cell lung cancer. This clone was observed many times. The CDR3 is 18 residues long. CDR1 MNHGY and CDR2 SAAAGT come from the germline V gene. The V end was cut by 1 base, the J end by 8 bases, with 26 bases between. Here immunoSEQ multiplex PCR was the method, and the copy in TCRdb shows in-frame clones only, minus some. The sample has thousands of clones; 25% are singletons. J is TRBJ1-2 and V is TRBV6-8, with a tentative D call TRBD1 (6 bases). The receptor's source is a male donor older than 55 with stage I lung adenocarcinoma. Here the sequenced sample was lung tumor tissue, taken before any cancer treatment. CDR3 in amino acids: CASSYLSGYNRAGEGYTF. CDR3 bases: TGTGCCAGCAGTTACTTAAGCGGATATAACAGGGCGGGAGAAGGCTACACCTTC.